This T cell receptor (beta chain) is from a study of post-analysis software for immune sequencing data. As for the study in general: Patients had relapsing-remitting, secondary progressive or progressive-relapsing multiple sclerosis; some lacked subtype. The study, taken as a whole, reports: Those samples that were prepared in the same batch co-clustered strongly by F measure. Patients carried four or five TRBV segments more frequently than controls did, and TRBV5-6, TRBV5-1 and TRBV20-1 were among them. The normalized Chao1 diversity of multiple sclerosis patients was significantly lower than that of controls.

cDNA libraries for TCR beta contained unique molecular identifiers. T cells numbering roughly 0.9 to 11 million gave rise to 500,000 to 600,000 cDNA molecules. A single record per CDR3 protein comes from TCRdb applying MiXCR to the PCR reads. The table includes about 800,000 distinct CDR3 sequences, 30% detected once. Germline V CDR1 and CDR2: MNHNS, SASEGT. The CDR3 has 14 residues. Germline trimming cut 6 bases from V and 6 bases from J; bases unmatched to any gene: 7. This clonotype has only a few counts. Its antigen remains unidentified. The sequence derives from a girl aged 10 to 17 with multiple sclerosis. V and J are TRBV6-1 and TRBJ1-2; 10 positions agree with TRBD1. The sequenced sample was blood. The CDR3 DNA is TGTGCCAGCAGGGGAGACAGGGGGCGAAATGGCTACACCTTC. Translated, it gives CASRGDRGRNGYTF.